A selection of T cell receptor beta chains follows, all from one sample in a study of shared clonotypes between healthy human individuals. Assay: immunoSEQ multiplex PCR; the TCRdb copy retains only in-frame clones and omits some. The sample has roughly 500,000 clones; around 79% are singletons. Sequences were obtained from PBMCs. These receptors were collected from a woman between 40 and 55 years old in good health. Some clones in this sample may be carry-over from other donors' samples. The CDR3 runs from the conserved cysteine through the conserved F or W. Fields, in order: V gene, CDR3 protein.

>TRBV5-5
CASSPDGRNTQYF
>TRBV5-1
CASSPRQGWTEAFF
>TRBV28
CASSVPGEGDGYTF
>TRBV7-9
CASVKGSFYEQYF
>TRBV29-1
CSVTCENNEQFF
>TRBV28
CASSLPNYEQYF
>TRBV18
CASSPPNLATQYF
>TRBV28
CASSLRVWAKNIQYF
>TRBV2
CASSGGRQGGQPQHF
>TRBV9
CASSLLAGASATQYF